This is a list of T cell receptor beta chains from one sample in a study of cytomegalovirus exposure and HLA in healthy donors. The repertoire was sequenced with immunoSEQ multiplex PCR; TCRdb's copy has only in-frame clones and lacks some. This sample has around 150,000 clones, with 88% found just once. Sequenced: PBMCs. Receptors were obtained from a woman aged 40 to 50 in good health and CMV-seronegative. The CDR3 runs from the conserved cysteine through the conserved F or W. Fields, in order: clone size, V gene, J gene, D gene, CDR3 protein, CDR3 DNA. A D gene is named only where the DNA matches it firmly. Clone sizes are given selectively: once, few, many, or a class where the clone is expanded.

abundance: -
v_gene: TRBV2
j_gene: TRBJ2-3
d_gene: TRBD2
CDR3aa: CARGVAGLADTQYF
CDR3nt: TGTGCCCGCGGGGTAGCGGGATTAGCAGATACGCAGTATTTT

abundance: -
v_gene: TRBV28
j_gene: TRBJ1-4
d_gene: -
CDR3aa: CASSLPRQTYNEKLFF
CDR3nt: TGTGCCAGCAGCCTGCCTAGACAGACTTACAATGAAAAACTGTTTTTT

abundance: -
v_gene: TRBV14
j_gene: TRBJ2-2
d_gene: TRBD2
CDR3aa: CASSQRAGATGELFF
CDR3nt: TGTGCCAGCAGCCAGCGGGCGGGAGCCACCGGGGAGCTGTTTTTT

abundance: -
v_gene: TRBV6-6
j_gene: TRBJ2-5
d_gene: TRBD1
CDR3aa: CASGMDRELRETQYF
CDR3nt: TGTGCCAGCGGGATGGACAGGGAACTCCGGGAGACCCAGTACTTC

abundance: -
v_gene: TRBV19
j_gene: TRBJ2-1
d_gene: TRBD2
CDR3aa: CASSIRRSGNQGEQFF
CDR3nt: TGTGCCAGTAGTATCCGTCGTAGCGGGAACCAAGGTGAGCAGTTCTTC

abundance: -
v_gene: TRBV6-6
j_gene: TRBJ2-7
d_gene: -
CDR3aa: CASRTGVTYEQYF
CDR3nt: TGTGCCAGCAGAACGGGGGTCACCTACGAGCAGTACTTC

abundance: -
v_gene: TRBV7-9
j_gene: TRBJ2-7
d_gene: -
CDR3aa: CASRLSEYEQYF
CDR3nt: TGTGCCAGCAGATTAAGTGAGTACGAGCAGTACTTC

abundance: -
v_gene: TRBV6-1
j_gene: TRBJ2-7
d_gene: -
CDR3aa: CASSRDTEYEQYF
CDR3nt: TGTGCCAGCAGCCGGGACACCGAGTACGAGCAGTACTTC

abundance: -
v_gene: TRBV11-2
j_gene: TRBJ1-3
d_gene: TRBD1
CDR3aa: CASSSRDRGISTIYF
CDR3nt: TGTGCCAGCAGCTCTCGGGACAGGGGGATTAGCACCATATATTTT

abundance: once
v_gene: TRBV9
j_gene: TRBJ1-3
d_gene: -
CDR3aa: CASSVGGHPGNTIYF
CDR3nt: TGTGCCAGCAGCGTAGGGGGACACCCTGGAAACACCATATATTTT

abundance: -
v_gene: TRBV11-3
j_gene: TRBJ2-5
d_gene: TRBD2
CDR3aa: CASSLEGGETQYF
CDR3nt: TGTGCCAGCAGCTTAGAGGGGGGGGAGACCCAGTACTTC

abundance: -
v_gene: TRBV7-9
j_gene: TRBJ2-1
d_gene: TRBD2
CDR3aa: CSSSLALAGEGEQFF
CDR3nt: TGTTCCAGCAGCTTAGCACTAGCGGGAGAGGGTGAGCAGTTCTTC

abundance: few
v_gene: TRBV5-6
j_gene: TRBJ2-7
d_gene: -
CDR3aa: CASSLTVYEQYF
CDR3nt: TGTGCCAGCAGCTTAACAGTCTACGAGCAGTACTTC

abundance: few
v_gene: TRBV6-5
j_gene: TRBJ2-2
d_gene: -
CDR3aa: CASQGREPPGELFF
CDR3nt: TGTGCCAGCCAGGGGAGGGAACCCCCCGGGGAGCTGTTTTTT

abundance: -
v_gene: TRBV7-8
j_gene: TRBJ2-7
d_gene: -
CDR3aa: CASSLALRNGQYF
CDR3nt: TGTGCCAGCAGCTTAGCGCTGAGGAACGGGCAGTACTTC

abundance: -
v_gene: TRBV10-3
j_gene: TRBJ2-7
d_gene: -
CDR3aa: CAISDPSRGRGLDEQYF
CDR3nt: TGTGCCATCAGTGACCCCAGCAGGGGGCGGGGGTTGGACGAGCAGTACTTC

abundance: -
v_gene: TRBV27
j_gene: TRBJ2-1
d_gene: TRBD2
CDR3aa: CASGLAGQNNEQFF
CDR3nt: TGTGCCAGCGGGCTAGCGGGACAGAACAATGAGCAGTTCTTC

abundance: -
v_gene: TRBV7-2
j_gene: TRBJ1-5
d_gene: -
CDR3aa: CASSSQGNSNQPQHF
CDR3nt: TGTGCCAGCAGCTCGCAGGGGAATAGCAATCAGCCCCAGCATTTT

abundance: -
v_gene: TRBV11-3
j_gene: TRBJ2-1
d_gene: TRBD2
CDR3aa: CASSSSGLGGEQFF
CDR3nt: TGTGCCAGCAGCTCTTCAGGACTAGGCGGTGAGCAGTTCTTC

abundance: -
v_gene: TRBV28
j_gene: TRBJ1-1
d_gene: TRBD1
CDR3aa: CASSFGTGATEAFF
CDR3nt: TGTGCCAGCAGTTTCGGGACAGGGGCCACTGAAGCTTTCTTT

abundance: -
v_gene: TRBV2
j_gene: TRBJ1-1
d_gene: -
CDR3aa: CASSWTANTEAFF
CDR3nt: TGTGCCAGCAGTTGGACTGCCAACACTGAAGCTTTCTTT

abundance: -
v_gene: TRBV6-6
j_gene: TRBJ2-7
d_gene: TRBD2
CDR3aa: CASKRGLAGDEQYF
CDR3nt: TGTGCCAGCAAACGGGGACTAGCGGGAGACGAGCAGTACTTC

abundance: -
v_gene: TRBV5-1
j_gene: TRBJ1-1
d_gene: -
CDR3aa: CASSPGTEAFF
CDR3nt: TGCGCCAGCAGCCCAGGCACTGAAGCTTTCTTT

abundance: -
v_gene: TRBV27
j_gene: TRBJ2-7
d_gene: TRBD1
CDR3aa: CASKGTASYEQYF
CDR3nt: TGTGCCAGCAAAGGGACAGCGTCCTACGAGCAGTACTTC

abundance: -
v_gene: TRBV28
j_gene: TRBJ2-1
d_gene: TRBD1
CDR3aa: CASSQGQGPRNEQFF
CDR3nt: TGTGCCAGCAGTCAGGGACAGGGTCCCCGCAATGAGCAGTTCTTC

abundance: once
v_gene: TRBV2
j_gene: TRBJ1-5
d_gene: TRBD1
CDR3aa: CASSGQGLYQPQHF
CDR3nt: TGTGCCAGCAGTGGACAGGGCCTTTATCAGCCCCAGCATTTT

abundance: once
v_gene: TRBV5-1
j_gene: TRBJ2-2
d_gene: TRBD2
CDR3aa: CASSPREVSTGELFF
CDR3nt: TGCGCCAGCAGCCCTCGGGAGGTCAGCACCGGGGAGCTGTTTTTT

abundance: -
v_gene: TRBV2
j_gene: TRBJ2-2
d_gene: TRBD1
CDR3aa: CASSARTGTGELFF
CDR3nt: TGTGCCAGCAGCGCGCGGACAGGGACCGGGGAGCTGTTTTTT

abundance: -
v_gene: TRBV6-1
j_gene: TRBJ2-1
d_gene: -
CDR3aa: CASSEQGSSNEQFF
CDR3nt: TGTGCCAGCAGTGAACAGGGCTCCTCCAATGAGCAGTTCTTC

abundance: -
v_gene: TRBV2
j_gene: TRBJ1-5
d_gene: -
CDR3aa: CASSDRVRQPQHF
CDR3nt: TGTGCCAGCAGTGACAGGGTCAGGCAGCCCCAGCATTTT

abundance: few
v_gene: TRBV28
j_gene: TRBJ2-5
d_gene: TRBD1
CDR3aa: CASAGTDQGETQYF
CDR3nt: TGTGCCAGCGCCGGGACAGACCAAGGGGAGACCCAGTACTTC

abundance: -
v_gene: TRBV11-2
j_gene: TRBJ2-1
d_gene: TRBD2
CDR3aa: CASSLDSGSSGNDEQFF
CDR3nt: TGTGCCAGCAGCTTAGATAGCGGGAGTTCGGGTAACGATGAGCAGTTCTTC

abundance: -
v_gene: TRBV4-2
j_gene: TRBJ1-1
d_gene: TRBD1
CDR3aa: CASSQVLQGANTEAFF
CDR3nt: TGTGCCAGCAGCCAAGTCCTACAGGGGGCGAACACTGAAGCTTTCTTT

abundance: -
v_gene: TRBV2
j_gene: TRBJ2-3
d_gene: TRBD2
CDR3aa: CASSVAAGAGRTQYF
CDR3nt: TGTGCCAGCAGTGTCGCAGCGGGAGCAGGGAGGACGCAGTATTTT

abundance: -
v_gene: TRBV4-2
j_gene: TRBJ2-2
d_gene: TRBD1
CDR3aa: CASSPAGTGGTGELFF
CDR3nt: TGTGCCAGCAGCCCCGCCGGGACAGGGGGCACCGGGGAGCTGTTTTTT

abundance: -
v_gene: TRBV10-3
j_gene: TRBJ2-1
d_gene: TRBD2
CDR3aa: CAISQAGGSYNEQFF
CDR3nt: TGTGCCATCAGTCAAGCGGGAGGCTCCTACAATGAGCAGTTCTTC

abundance: few
v_gene: TRBV7-8
j_gene: TRBJ2-3
d_gene: TRBD2
CDR3aa: CASSLLLAGDGTDTQYF
CDR3nt: TGTGCCAGCAGCTTATTACTAGCGGGAGATGGGACAGATACGCAGTATTTT

abundance: once
v_gene: TRBV6-5
j_gene: TRBJ2-1
d_gene: TRBD2
CDR3aa: CASSYGEREDGGEQFF
CDR3nt: TGTGCCAGCAGTTACGGGGAGCGGGAGGATGGCGGTGAGCAGTTCTTC